Listed below are T cell receptor beta chains from one sample, sequenced in a study of cytomegalovirus exposure and HLA in healthy donors. Generated by immunoSEQ multiplex PCR, the TCRdb table keeps only in-frame clones and is missing some. The table records 110,000 to 150,000 clones, about four fifths of them present only once. Sequencing input: PBMCs. These receptors all stem from a man in his forties in good health and CMV-seronegative. Each CDR3 is given with its conserved first and last residue. D genes are given only for firm matches. Clone size is given for some rows only: seen once, a few or many times, or a class if the clone is expanded.

v_call	j_call	clone_size	d_call	cdr3_nt	cdr3_aa
TRBV29-1	TRBJ2-6	-	-	TGCAGCGTAGATACAGGGCCTTCCCTCTCTGGGGCCAACGTCCTGACTTTC	CSVDTGPSLSGANVLTF
TRBV7-9	TRBJ1-2	-	-	TGTGCCAGCAGTTCGACAGATTCCGGCTACACCTTC	CASSSTDSGYTF
TRBV10-1	TRBJ1-5	-	TRBD1	TGCGCCAGCAGTGAACGGGGACAGGGGGGGAGATGCAATCAGCCCCAGCATTTT	CASSERGQGGRCNQPQHF
TRBV5-1	TRBJ2-7	-	TRBD1	TGCGCCAGCAGCCTAGACAGGGGGAACGACGAGCAGTACTTC	CASSLDRGNDEQYF
TRBV7-6	TRBJ1-1	-	TRBD1	TGTGCCAGCAGCTTAGGACAGGGTAACACTGAAGCTTTCTTT	CASSLGQGNTEAFF
TRBV7-2	TRBJ2-2	-	TRBD2	TGTGCCAGCAGCTTACGAGCGGGGGGGCAAGGCACCGGGGAGCTGTTTTTT	CASSLRAGGQGTGELFF
TRBV6-5	TRBJ2-2	few	-	TGTGCCAGCAGTTACTTCCGCGGCACCGGGGAGCTGTTTTTT	CASSYFRGTGELFF
TRBV6-5	TRBJ1-1	-	-	TGTGCCAGCAGTTACTCGAGCGGGGTAGGTGAAGCTTTCTTT	CASSYSSGVGEAFF
TRBV11-2	TRBJ1-1	-	-	TGTGCCAGCAGCTTAGATCATTGGGAGGACGTTTGGGCTTTCTTT	CASSLDHWEDVWAFF
TRBV11-1	TRBJ1-1	-	TRBD1	TGTGCCAGCAGCAGCCGGACAGGGCGCACTGAAGCTTTCTTT	CASSSRTGRTEAFF
TRBV4-3	TRBJ1-5	-	-	TGCGCCAGCAGCCCGGGGAAAGGGAACCAGCCCCAGCATTTT	CASSPGKGNQPQHF
TRBV6-5	TRBJ1-5	-	TRBD1	TGTGCCAGCAGACGGGACAGTAATAGCAATCAGCCCCAGCATTTT	CASRRDSNSNQPQHF
TRBV7-2	TRBJ1-2	-	TRBD1	TGTGCCAGCAGCTTACCGGGACAGGGGAGGGCTGGCTACACCTTC	CASSLPGQGRAGYTF
TRBV5-4	TRBJ2-5	-	-	TGTGCCAGCAGCTTTAAGCCGATAGAGACCCAGTACTTC	CASSFKPIETQYF
TRBV28	TRBJ1-1	-	-	TGTGCCAGCAGTCCCATACCCAGCGGGCGGTCGGAAGCTTTCTTT	CASSPIPSGRSEAFF
TRBV5-1	TRBJ2-7	-	TRBD1	TGCGCCAGCAGCGAGACAGGGTCGGCCTACGAGCAGTACTTC	CASSETGSAYEQYF
TRBV6-1	TRBJ1-4	-	-	TGTGCCAGCATCGGGAGCCCTAATGAAAAACTGTTTTTT	CASIGSPNEKLFF
TRBV28	TRBJ2-1	-	-	TGTGCCACAGGACAGCTAGTTTTCTATGAGCAGTTCTTC	CATGQLVFYEQFF
TRBV5-1	TRBJ1-5	-	TRBD1	TGCGCCAGCAGCTCACAGGGGGATCAGCCCCAGCATTTT	CASSSQGDQPQHF
TRBV18	TRBJ2-7	-	-	TGTGCCAGCTCAGAGGGCAGCAAAGAGCAGTACTTC	CASSEGSKEQYF
TRBV2	TRBJ1-6	-	TRBD1	TGTGCCAGCAGTGAGTCCGGGACAGGGTATAATTCACCCCTCCACTTT	CASSESGTGYNSPLHF
TRBV5-1	TRBJ2-3	-	TRBD1	TGCGCCAGCATCCGGACAGGGCATCCAGATACGCAGTATTTT	CASIRTGHPDTQYF
TRBV11-2	TRBJ2-5	-	-	TGTGCCAGCAGACGAACGGGCAGGGGAAGACAAGAGACCCAGTACTTC	CASRRTGRGRQETQYF
TRBV19	TRBJ1-1	few	TRBD1	TGTGCCAGTGGCGTCATCGGACAGGGAGGGGGCACTGAAGCTTTCTTT	CASGVIGQGGGTEAFF
TRBV6-1	TRBJ1-5	-	-	TGTGCCAGCAGCGCAGGGAACAATCAGCCCCAGCATTTT	CASSAGNNQPQHF
TRBV30	TRBJ1-5	-	TRBD1	TGTGCCTGCACACAGGGGGCTCGGCAGCCCCAGCATTTT	CACTQGARQPQHF
TRBV5-1	TRBJ2-5	-	TRBD1	TGCGCCAGCAGCTCCCCCGGGACAGGGGGCCAAGAGACCCAGTACTTC	CASSSPGTGGQETQYF
TRBV7-9	TRBJ2-2	-	-	TGTGCCAGCAGCTTAGTATCGGGGACCGGGGAGCTGTTTTTT	CASSLVSGTGELFF
TRBV1	TRBJ1-4	few	-	TGCACCAGAGGCAACCGGGACAGGGATATTCGGGCGGCGGGTCTGTTTTTT	CTRGNRDRDIRAAGLFF
TRBV5-4	TRBJ1-1	-	-	TGTGCCAGCAGCTTGGGACGGCGGCAGATGAACACTGAAGCTTTCTTT	CASSLGRRQMNTEAFF
TRBV27	TRBJ2-6	few	-	TGTGCCAGCAGTTTAAGAACAGGACAACGCCTCTCTGGGGCCAACGTCCTGACTTTC	CASSLRTGQRLSGANVLTF
TRBV14	TRBJ1-4	-	-	TGTGCCAGCAGCCAAGACCCTAGTACACCATCTAGTGAAAAACTGTTTTTT	CASSQDPSTPSSEKLFF
TRBV25-1	TRBJ2-2	-	-	TGTGCCAGCAGAACGGAGTCTGTTTACGGGGAGCTGTTTTTT	CASRTESVYGELFF
TRBV15	TRBJ2-7	few	-	TGTGCCACCAGCAGATGGCGCCCGGGACACCTAGATTACGAGCAGTACTTC	CATSRWRPGHLDYEQYF
TRBV15	TRBJ2-2	-	TRBD2	TGTGCCACCAGCAAAAAAAGGACTAGCGGGGGGGAGAACACCGGGGAGCTGTTTTTT	CATSKKRTSGGENTGELFF
TRBV6-6	TRBJ1-5	-	-	TGTGCCAGCAGTTACCGGGACAATCAGCCCCAGCATTTT	CASSYRDNQPQHF
TRBV4-1	TRBJ1-1	many	-	TGCGCCAGCAGCGACAGTAGTATGAACACTGAAGCTTTCTTT	CASSDSSMNTEAFF
TRBV4-3	TRBJ2-2	-	TRBD2	TGCGCCGGCAGCCACGGACTAGCGGGTGCGAACACCGGGGAGCTGTTTTTT	CAGSHGLAGANTGELFF
TRBV27	TRBJ2-2	-	TRBD1	TGTGCCAGCAGGGACAGGCCGAGCACCGGGGAGCTGTTTTTT	CASRDRPSTGELFF
TRBV28	TRBJ1-1	-	-	TGTGCCAGCAGCCATAACACTGAAGCTTTCTTT	CASSHNTEAFF
TRBV5-5	TRBJ2-7	-	-	TGTGCCAGCAGCGACGGCAGGGGCCCCTACGAGCAGTACTTC	CASSDGRGPYEQYF
TRBV7-9	TRBJ2-5	-	-	TGTGCCAGCAGCTTAGTCCAGTACCAAGAGACCCAGTACTTC	CASSLVQYQETQYF
TRBV11-2	TRBJ2-5	-	TRBD1	TGTGCCAGCAGCTTTGACAGGGGAAGGGAGACCCAGTACTTC	CASSFDRGRETQYF